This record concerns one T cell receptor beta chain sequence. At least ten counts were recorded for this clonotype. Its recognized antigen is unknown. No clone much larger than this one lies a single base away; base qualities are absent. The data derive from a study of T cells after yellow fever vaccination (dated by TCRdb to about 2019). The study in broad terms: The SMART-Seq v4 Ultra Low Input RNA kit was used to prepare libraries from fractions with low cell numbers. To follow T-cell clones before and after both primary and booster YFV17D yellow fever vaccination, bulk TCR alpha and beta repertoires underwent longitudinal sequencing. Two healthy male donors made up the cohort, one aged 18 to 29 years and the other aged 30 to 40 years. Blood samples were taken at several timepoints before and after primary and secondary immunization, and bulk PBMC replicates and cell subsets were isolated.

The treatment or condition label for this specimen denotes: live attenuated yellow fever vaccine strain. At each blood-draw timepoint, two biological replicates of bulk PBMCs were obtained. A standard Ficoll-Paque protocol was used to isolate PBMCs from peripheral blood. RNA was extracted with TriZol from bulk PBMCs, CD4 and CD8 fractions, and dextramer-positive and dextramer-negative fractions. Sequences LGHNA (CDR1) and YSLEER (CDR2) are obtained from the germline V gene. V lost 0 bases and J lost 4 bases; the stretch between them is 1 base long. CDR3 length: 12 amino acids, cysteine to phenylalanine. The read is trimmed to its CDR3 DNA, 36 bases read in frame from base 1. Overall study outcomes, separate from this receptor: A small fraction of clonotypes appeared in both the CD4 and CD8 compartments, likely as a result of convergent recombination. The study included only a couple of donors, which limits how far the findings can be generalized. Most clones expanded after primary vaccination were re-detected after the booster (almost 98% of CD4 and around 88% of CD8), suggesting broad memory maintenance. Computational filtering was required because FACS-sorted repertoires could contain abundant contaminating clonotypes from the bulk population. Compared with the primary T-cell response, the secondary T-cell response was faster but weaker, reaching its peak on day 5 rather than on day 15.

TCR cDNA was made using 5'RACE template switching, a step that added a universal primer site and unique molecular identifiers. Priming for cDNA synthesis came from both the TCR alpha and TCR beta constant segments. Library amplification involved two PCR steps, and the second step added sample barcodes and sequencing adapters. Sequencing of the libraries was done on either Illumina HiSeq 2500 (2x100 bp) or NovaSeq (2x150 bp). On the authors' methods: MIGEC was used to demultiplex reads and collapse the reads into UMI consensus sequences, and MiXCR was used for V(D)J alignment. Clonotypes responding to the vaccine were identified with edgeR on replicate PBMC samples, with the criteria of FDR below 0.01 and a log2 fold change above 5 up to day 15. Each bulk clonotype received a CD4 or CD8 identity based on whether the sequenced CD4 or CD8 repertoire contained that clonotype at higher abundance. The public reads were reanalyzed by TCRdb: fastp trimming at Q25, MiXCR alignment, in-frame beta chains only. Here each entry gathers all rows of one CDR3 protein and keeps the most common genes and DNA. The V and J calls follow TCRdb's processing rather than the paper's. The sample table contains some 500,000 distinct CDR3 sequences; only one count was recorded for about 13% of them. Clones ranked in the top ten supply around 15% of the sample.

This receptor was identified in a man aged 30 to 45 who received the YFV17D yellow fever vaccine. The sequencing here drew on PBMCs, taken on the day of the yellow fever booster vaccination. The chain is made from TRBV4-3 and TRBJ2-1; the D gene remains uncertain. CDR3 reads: CASSQDYNEQFF. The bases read TGCGCCAGCAGCCAAGATTACAATGAGCAGTTCTTC.